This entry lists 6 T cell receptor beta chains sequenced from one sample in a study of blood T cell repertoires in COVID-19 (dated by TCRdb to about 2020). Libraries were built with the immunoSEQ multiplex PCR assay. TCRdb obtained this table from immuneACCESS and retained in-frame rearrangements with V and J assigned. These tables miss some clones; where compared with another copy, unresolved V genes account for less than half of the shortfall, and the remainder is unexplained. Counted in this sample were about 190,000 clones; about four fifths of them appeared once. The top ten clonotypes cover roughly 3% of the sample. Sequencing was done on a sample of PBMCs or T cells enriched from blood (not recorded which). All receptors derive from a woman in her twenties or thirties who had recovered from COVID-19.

The CDR3 region has the DNA TGTGCCAGCAGCCACGGGGGGAACTACGAGCAGTACTTC. As protein: CASSHGGNYEQYF. The J gene is TRBJ2-7, the V gene TRBV5-8, with 7 bases identical to TRBD2. There are 13 residues in the CDR3. Looked up from germline, CDR1 is SGHTS and CDR2 is YDEGEE. The V segment lost 4 bases and the J segment 3 bases; nucleotides outside the gene matches: 4.

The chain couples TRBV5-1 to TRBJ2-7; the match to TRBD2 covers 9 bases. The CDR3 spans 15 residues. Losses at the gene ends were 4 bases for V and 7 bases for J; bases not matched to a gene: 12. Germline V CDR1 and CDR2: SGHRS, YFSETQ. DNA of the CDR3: TGCGCCAGCAGCCTCGGGGGCGGGAGGGCCTTAGAGCAGTACTTC. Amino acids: CASSLGGGRALEQYF.

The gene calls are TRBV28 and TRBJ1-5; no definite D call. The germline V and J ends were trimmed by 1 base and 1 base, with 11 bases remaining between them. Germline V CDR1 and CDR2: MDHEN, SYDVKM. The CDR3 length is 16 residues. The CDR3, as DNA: TGTGCCAGCAGTTTATTTGGAGGAGAGAGCAATCAGCCCCAGCATTTT. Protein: CASSLFGGESNQPQHF.

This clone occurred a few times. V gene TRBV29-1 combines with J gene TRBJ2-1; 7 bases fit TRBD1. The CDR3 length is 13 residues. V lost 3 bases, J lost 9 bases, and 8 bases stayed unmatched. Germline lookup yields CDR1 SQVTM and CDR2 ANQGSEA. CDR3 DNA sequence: TGCAGCGTTGATCCTACAGGGGTTGGTGAGCAGTTCTTC. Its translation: CSVDPTGVGEQFF.

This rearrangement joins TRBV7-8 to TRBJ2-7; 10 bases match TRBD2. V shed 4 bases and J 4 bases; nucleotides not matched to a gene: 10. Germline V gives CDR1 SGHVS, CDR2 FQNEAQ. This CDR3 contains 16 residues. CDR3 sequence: CASSYLASGRSYEQYF. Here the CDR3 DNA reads TGTGCCAGCAGCTATCTCGCTAGCGGGAGATCTTACGAGCAGTACTTC.

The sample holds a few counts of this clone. This chain's CDR3 is CAASGTSGMGEQFF. The CDR3 DNA follows: TGTGCCGCTTCCGGGACTAGCGGGATGGGTGAGCAGTTCTTC. The chain combines TRBV19 with TRBJ2-1, with TRBD2 identical over 13 bases. The CDR3 is 14 residues long. The V segment lost 11 bases and the J segment 9 bases; nucleotides outside the gene matches: 10. In germline, CDR1 is LNHDA, CDR2 SQIVND (reference sequence).